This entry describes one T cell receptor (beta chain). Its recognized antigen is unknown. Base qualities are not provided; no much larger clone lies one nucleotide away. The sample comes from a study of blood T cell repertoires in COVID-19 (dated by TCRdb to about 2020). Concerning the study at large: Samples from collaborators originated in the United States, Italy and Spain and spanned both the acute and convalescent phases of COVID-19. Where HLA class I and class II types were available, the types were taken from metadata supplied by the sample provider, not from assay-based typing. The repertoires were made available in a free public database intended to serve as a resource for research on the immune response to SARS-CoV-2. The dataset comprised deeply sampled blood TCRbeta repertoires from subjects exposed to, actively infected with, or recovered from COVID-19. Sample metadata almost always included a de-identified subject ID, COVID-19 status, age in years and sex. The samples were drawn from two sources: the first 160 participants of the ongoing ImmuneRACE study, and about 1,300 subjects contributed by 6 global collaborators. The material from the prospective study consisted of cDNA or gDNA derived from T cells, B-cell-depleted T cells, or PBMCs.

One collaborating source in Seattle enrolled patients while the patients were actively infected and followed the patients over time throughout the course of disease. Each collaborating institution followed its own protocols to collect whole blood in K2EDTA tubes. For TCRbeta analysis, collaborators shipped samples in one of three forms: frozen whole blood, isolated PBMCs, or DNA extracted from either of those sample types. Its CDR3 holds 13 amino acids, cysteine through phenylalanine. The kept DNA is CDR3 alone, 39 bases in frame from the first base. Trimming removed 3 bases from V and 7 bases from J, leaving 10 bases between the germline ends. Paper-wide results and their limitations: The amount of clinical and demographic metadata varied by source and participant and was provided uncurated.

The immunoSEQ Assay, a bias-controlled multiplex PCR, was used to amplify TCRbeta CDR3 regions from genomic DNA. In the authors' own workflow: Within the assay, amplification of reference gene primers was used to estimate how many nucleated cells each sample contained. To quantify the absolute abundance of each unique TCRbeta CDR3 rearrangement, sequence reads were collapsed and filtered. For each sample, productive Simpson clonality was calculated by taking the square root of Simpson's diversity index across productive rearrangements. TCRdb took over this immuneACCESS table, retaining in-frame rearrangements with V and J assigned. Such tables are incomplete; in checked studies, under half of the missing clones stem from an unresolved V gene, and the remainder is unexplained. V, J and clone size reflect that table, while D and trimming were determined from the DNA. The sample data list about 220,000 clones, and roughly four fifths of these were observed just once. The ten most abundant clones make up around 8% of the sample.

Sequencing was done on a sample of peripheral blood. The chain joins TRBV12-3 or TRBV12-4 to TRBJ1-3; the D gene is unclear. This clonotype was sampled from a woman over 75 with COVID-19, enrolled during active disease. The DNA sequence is TGTGCCAGCAGTTTTAACATCGGGAACACCATATATTTT. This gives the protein CASSFNIGNTIYF.